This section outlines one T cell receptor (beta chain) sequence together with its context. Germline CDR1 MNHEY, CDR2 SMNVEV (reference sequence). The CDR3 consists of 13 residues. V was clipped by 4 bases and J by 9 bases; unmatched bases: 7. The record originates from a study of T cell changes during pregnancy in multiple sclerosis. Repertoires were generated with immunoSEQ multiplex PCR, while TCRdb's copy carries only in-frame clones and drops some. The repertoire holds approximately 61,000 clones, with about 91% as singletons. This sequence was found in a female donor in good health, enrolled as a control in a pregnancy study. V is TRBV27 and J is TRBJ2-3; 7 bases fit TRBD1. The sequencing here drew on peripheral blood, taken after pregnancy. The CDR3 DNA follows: TGTGCCAGCAGTTGGCCTGACAGGGAAACGCAGTATTTT. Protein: CASSWPDRETQYF.